The rows below give T cell receptor beta chains drawn from one sample of a study of blood T cell repertoires in COVID-19. Clones were read by immunoSEQ multiplex PCR, and TCRdb kept only the in-frame ones, dropping some. The data hold 200,000 to 250,000 clones, with approximately 86% observed a single time. The sample taken for sequencing was peripheral blood. Receptors originate from a woman aged 25 to 39 who had recovered from COVID-19. The conserved cysteine and the conserved F or W are not part of the CDR3 here.

>TRBJ2-2|TRBV14
ASSQEGGTYTGELF
>TRBJ2-1|TRBV6-6
ASSPGSGNEQF
>TRBJ2-5|TRBV4-1
ASSHTKGQNQETQY
>TRBJ2-7|TRBV5-6
ASSLEQRVDEQY
>TRBJ1-1|TRBV7-9
ASSLGPPTGGSNTEAF
>TRBJ2-3|TRBV29-1
SGAEGQGTDTQY
>TRBJ2-2|TRBV3-1/TRBV3-2
ASSQGAGKGELF
>TRBJ2-2|TRBV6-5
ATTQGADTGELF
>TRBJ2-3|TRBV6-5
ASFTGQITDTQY
>TRBJ1-4|TRBV20-1
SASGRVNEKLF
>TRBJ2-1|TRBV5-4
ASSLDGGLARNEQF
>TRBJ1-2|TRBV6-1
ASSATSDTVTYGYT
>TRBJ2-7|TRBV2
ASSIGQGAYEQY
>TRBJ2-7|TRBV5-8
ASSRDGAGAYEQY
>TRBJ1-1|TRBV25-1
ASSDPGQGNTEAF
>TRBJ1-2|TRBV18
ASSLGQGEYGYT
>TRBJ2-3|TRBV9
ASSITGTSHRDTQY
>TRBJ2-2|TRBV5-1
ASNSNTGELF
>TRBJ2-7|TRBV7-2
ASSLDYYEQY
>TRBJ2-7|TRBV19
ASSPTNRGVYEQY
>TRBJ2-7|TRBV29-1
SVEGGASSYEQY
>TRBJ2-1|TRBV7-2
ASSPGLAGEQF
>TRBJ1-5|TRBV7-3
ASSFPGQGFGQPQH
>TRBJ2-5|TRBV27
ASSLAGALQETQY
>TRBJ2-3|TRBV9
ASSAAGTQLTDTQY
>TRBJ2-3|TRBV3-1/TRBV3-2
ASSQVARSHLGTDTQY
>TRBJ1-5|TRBV19
ASSTGQWSNQPQH
>TRBJ1-4|TRBV4-1
ASSQDPGQGKGKLF
>TRBJ2-7|TRBV5-1
ASSPQGRAYEQY
>TRBJ1-4|TRBV9
ASSSAGKGYGKLF
>TRBJ1-2|TRBV29-1
SVVTAYGYT
>TRBJ1-2|TRBV5-6
ASSTTGTGLDRDYGYT
>TRBJ2-4|TRBV29-1
SVQKTGLKNIQY
>TRBJ1-2|TRBV5-1
ASRAQGLEGYT
>TRBJ2-2|TRBV3-1/TRBV3-2
ASSPGQGSAGELF
>TRBJ2-7|TRBV7-2
ASSLLGGLDEQY
>TRBJ2-1|TRBV4-1
ASSHLSGTSGPHNEQF
>TRBJ2-7|TRBV19
ASSTAGSHYEQY
>TRBJ2-1|TRBV14
ASSQATEQF
>TRBJ2-7|TRBV2
ASTYPAMAVAGDPYEQY
>TRBJ2-3|TRBV2
ASRPPQGTTNTGTDTQY
>TRBJ1-1|TRBV27
ASRMTGGASYEAF